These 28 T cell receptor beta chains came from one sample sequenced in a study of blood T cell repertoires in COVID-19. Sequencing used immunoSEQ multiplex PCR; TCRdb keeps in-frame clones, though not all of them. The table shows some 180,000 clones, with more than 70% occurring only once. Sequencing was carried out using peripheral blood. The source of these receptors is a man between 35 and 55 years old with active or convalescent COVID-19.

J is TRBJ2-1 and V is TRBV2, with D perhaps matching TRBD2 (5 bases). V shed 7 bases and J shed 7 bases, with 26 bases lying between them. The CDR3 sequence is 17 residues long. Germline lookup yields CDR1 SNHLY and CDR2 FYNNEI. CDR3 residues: CASTGLTRISDRNEQFF. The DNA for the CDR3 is TGTGCCAGCACGGGCCTAACTAGAATATCAGACCGGAATGAGCAGTTCTTC.

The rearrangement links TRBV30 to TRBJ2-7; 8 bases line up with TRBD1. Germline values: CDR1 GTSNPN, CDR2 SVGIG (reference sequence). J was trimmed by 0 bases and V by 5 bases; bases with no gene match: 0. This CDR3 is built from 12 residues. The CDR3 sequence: CAWGQGSYEQYF. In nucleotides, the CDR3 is TGTGCCTGGGGACAGGGCTCCTACGAGCAGTACTTC.

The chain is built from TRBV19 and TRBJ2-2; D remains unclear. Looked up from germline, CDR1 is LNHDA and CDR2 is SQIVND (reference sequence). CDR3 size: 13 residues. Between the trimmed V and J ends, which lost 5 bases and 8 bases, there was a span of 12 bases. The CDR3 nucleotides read TGTGCCAGTAGTTCCCACTTCGGGGGGGAGCTGTTTTTT. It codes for CASSSHFGGELFF.

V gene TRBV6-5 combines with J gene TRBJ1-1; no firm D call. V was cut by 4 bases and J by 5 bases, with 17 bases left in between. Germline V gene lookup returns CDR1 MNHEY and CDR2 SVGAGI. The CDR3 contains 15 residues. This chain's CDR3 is CASSSPAGGRTEAFF. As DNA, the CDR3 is TGTGCCAGCAGTTCCCCCGCGGGAGGGCGAACTGAAGCTTTCTTT.

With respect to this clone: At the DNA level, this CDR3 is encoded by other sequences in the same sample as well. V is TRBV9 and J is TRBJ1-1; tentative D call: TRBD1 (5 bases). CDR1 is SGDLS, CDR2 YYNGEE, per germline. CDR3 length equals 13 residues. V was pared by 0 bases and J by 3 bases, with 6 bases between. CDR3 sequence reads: CASSVAGYTEAFF. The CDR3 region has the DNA TGTGCCAGCAGCGTAGCAGGGTACACTGAAGCTTTCTTT.

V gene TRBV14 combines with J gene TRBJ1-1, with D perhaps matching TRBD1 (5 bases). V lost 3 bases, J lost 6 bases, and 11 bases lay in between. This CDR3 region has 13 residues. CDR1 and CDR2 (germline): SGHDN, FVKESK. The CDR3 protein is CASSHGGGAEAFF. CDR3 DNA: TGTGCCAGCAGCCACGGCGGGGGAGCTGAAGCTTTCTTT.

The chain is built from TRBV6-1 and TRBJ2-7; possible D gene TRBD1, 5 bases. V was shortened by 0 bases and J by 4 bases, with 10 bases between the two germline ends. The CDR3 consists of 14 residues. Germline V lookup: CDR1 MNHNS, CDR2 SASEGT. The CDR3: CASSEAGAVYEQYF. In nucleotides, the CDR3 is TGTGCCAGCAGTGAAGCAGGGGCGGTATACGAGCAGTACTTC.

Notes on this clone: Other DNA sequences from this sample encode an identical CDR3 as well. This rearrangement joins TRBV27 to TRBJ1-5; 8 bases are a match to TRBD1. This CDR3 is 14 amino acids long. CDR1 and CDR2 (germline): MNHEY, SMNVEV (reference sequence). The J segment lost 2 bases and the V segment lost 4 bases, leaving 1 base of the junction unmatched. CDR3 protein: CASSSGQGNQPQHF. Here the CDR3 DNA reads TGTGCCAGCAGTTCGGGACAGGGCAATCAGCCCCAGCATTTT.

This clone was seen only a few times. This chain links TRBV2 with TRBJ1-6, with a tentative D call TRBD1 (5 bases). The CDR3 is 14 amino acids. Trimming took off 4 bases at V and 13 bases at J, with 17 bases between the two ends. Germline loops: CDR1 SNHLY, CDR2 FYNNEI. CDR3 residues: CASSGGHSGGPLHF. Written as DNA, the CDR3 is TGTGCCAGCAGTGGAGGACACAGCGGGGGGCCCCTCCACTTT.

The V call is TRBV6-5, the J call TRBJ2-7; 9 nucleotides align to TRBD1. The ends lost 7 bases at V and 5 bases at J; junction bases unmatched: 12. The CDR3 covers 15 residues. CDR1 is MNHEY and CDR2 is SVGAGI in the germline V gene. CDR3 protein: CASIKLGGQGHEQYF. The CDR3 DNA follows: TGTGCCAGCATCAAACTGGGGGGACAGGGCCACGAGCAGTACTTC.

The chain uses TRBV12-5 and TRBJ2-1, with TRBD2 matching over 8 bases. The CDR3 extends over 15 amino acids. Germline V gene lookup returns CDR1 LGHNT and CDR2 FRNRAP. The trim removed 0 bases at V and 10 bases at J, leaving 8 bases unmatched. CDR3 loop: CASGLVLGLALEQFF. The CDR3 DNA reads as TGTGCTAGTGGTTTGGTACTTGGACTAGCATTAGAGCAGTTCTTC.

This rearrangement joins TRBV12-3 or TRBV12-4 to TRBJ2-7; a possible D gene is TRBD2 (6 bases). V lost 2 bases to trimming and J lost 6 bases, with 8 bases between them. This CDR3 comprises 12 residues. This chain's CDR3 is CASSLLGLEQYF. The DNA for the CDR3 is TGTGCCAGCAGTTTATTGGGACTCGAGCAGTACTTC.

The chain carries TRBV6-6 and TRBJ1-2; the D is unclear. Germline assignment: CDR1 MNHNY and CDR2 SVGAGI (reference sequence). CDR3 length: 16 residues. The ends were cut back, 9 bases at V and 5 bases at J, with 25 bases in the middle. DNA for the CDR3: TGTGCCAGTCAAAAATTTGGCCCGATCACAACGTATGGCTACACCTTC. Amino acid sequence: CASQKFGPITTYGYTF.

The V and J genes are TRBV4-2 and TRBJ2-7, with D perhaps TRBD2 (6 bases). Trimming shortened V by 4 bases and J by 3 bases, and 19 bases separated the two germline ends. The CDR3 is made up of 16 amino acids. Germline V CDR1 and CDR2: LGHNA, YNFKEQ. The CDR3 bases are TGTGCCAGCAGCCCACACGGCGGGGATGTGGTCTACGAGCAGTACTTC. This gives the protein CASSPHGGDVVYEQYF.

The CDR3 bases are TGTGCCAGTAGTATAAACAGGGGTTTTGAAGCTTTCTTT. This translates into CASSINRGFEAFF. The rearrangement links TRBV19 to TRBJ1-1; 7 bases fit TRBD1. With 2 bases clipped from V and 7 bases from J, the junction kept 4 bases outside the gene matches. This CDR3 is 13 amino acids long. Germline loops: CDR1 LNHDA, CDR2 SQIVND (reference sequence).

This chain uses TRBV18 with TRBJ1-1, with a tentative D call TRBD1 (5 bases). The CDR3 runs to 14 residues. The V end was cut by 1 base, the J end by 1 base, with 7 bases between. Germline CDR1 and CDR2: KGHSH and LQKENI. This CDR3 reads CASSPLRGNTEAFF. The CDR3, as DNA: TGTGCCAGCTCACCACTAAGGGGGAACACTGAAGCTTTCTTT.

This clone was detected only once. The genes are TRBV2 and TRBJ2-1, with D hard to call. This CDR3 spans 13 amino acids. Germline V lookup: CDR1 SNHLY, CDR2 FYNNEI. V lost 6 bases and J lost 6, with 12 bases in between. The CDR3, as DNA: TGTGCCAGCAGAGCAGACAAGTCCAATGAGCAGTTCTTC. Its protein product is CASRADKSNEQFF. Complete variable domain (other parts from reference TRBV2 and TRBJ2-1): EPEVTQTPSHQVTQMGQEVILRCVPISNHLYFYWYRQILGQKVEFLVSFYNNEISEKSEIFDDQFSVERPDGSNFTLKIRSTKLEDSAMYFCASRADKSNEQFFGPGTRLTVL.

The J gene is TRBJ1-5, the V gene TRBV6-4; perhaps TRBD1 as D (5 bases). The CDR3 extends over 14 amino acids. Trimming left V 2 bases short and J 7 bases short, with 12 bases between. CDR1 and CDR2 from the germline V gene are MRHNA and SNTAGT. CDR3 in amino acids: CASSDHWGEQPQHF. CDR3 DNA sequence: TGTGCCAGCAGTGACCACTGGGGCGAGCAGCCCCAGCATTTT.

The CDR3 loop reads CASSLVLAGGLETQYF. The CDR3 DNA reads TGTGCCAGCAGCTTAGTCTTAGCGGGAGGTTTAGAGACCCAGTACTTC. The V and J genes are TRBV11-2 and TRBJ2-5, with TRBD2 matching 10 bases. The CDR3 is made up of 16 amino acids. The J segment lost 4 bases and the V segment lost 1 base, leaving 6 bases of the junction unmatched. Per germline, CDR1 SGHAT and CDR2 FQNNGV. Full variable domain (outside the CDR3, taken from reference TRBV11-2 and TRBJ2-5): EAGVAQSPRYKIIEKRQSVAFWCNPISGHATLYWYQQILGQGPKLLIQFQNNGVVDDSQLPKDRFSAERLKGVDSTLKIQPAKLEDSAVYLCASSLVLAGGLETQYFGPGTRLLVL.

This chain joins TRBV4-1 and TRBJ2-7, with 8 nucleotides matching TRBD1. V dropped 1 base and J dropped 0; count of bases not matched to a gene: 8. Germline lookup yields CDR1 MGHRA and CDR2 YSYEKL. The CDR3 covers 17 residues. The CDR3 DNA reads TGCGCCAGCAGCCAAGGTCTGACAGGGGTCGTCTCCTACGAGCAGTACTTC. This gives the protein CASSQGLTGVVSYEQYF.

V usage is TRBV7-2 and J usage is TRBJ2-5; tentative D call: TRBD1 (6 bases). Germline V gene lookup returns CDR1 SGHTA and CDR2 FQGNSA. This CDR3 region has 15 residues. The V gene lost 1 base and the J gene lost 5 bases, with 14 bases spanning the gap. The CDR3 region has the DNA TGTGCCAGCAGCTTAGGTAGGGGGTCGGTGGAGACCCAGTACTTC. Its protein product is CASSLGRGSVETQYF.

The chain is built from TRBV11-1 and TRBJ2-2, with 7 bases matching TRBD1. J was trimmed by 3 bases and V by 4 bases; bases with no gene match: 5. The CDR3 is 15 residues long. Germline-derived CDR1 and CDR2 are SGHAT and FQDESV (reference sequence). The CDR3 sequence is CASSSIGTDTGELFF. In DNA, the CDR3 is TGTGCCAGCAGCTCCATCGGGACAGACACCGGGGAGCTGTTTTTT.

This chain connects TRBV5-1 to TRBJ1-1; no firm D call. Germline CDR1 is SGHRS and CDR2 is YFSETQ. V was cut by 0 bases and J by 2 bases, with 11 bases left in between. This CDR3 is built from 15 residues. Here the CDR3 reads CASSLVSGANTEAFF. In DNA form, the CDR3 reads TGCGCCAGCAGCTTGGTATCAGGCGCCAACACTGAAGCTTTCTTT.

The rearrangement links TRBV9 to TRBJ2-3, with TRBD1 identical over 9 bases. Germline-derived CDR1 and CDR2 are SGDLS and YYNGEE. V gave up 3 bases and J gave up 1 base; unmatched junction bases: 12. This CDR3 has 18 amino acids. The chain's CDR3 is CASSGEWGQGSGTDTQYF. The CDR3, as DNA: TGTGCCAGCAGCGGAGAGTGGGGACAGGGATCTGGCACAGATACGCAGTATTTT.

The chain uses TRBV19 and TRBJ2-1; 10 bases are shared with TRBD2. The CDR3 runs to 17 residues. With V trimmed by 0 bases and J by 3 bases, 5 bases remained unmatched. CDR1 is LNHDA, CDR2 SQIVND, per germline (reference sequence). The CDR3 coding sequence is TGTGCCAGTAGTATAGAGGGACTAGCGTTAGGCTACAATGAGCAGTTCTTC. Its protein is CASSIEGLALGYNEQFF.

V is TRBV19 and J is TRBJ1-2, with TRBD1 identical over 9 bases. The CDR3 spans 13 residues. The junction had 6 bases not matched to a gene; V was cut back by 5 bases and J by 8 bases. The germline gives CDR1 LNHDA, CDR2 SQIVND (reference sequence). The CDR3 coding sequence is TGTGCCAGTAGTGCCGGGGACAGGGACGGCTACACCTTC. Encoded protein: CASSAGDRDGYTF.

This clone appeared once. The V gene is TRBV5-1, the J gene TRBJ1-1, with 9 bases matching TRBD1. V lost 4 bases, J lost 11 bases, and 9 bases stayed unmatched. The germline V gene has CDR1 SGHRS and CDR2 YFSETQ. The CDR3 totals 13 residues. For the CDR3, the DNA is TGCGCCAGCAGCGGACCGACAGGGGGGTTGGCTTTCTTT. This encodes CASSGPTGGLAFF.

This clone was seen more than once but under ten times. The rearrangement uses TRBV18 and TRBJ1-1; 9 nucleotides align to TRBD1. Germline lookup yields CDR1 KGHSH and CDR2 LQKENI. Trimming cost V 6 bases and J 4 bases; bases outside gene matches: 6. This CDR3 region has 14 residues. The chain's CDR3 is CASSRQGETTEAFF. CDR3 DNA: TGTGCCAGCTCGCGACAGGGGGAAACCACTGAAGCTTTCTTT.